This TCR beta chain was retrieved from a study of cytomegalovirus exposure and HLA in healthy donors. 13 Jbeta primers and 60 Vbeta primers were used for the PCR. TCRdb's copy holds only in-frame clones and misses some; the assay was immunoSEQ multiplex PCR. The sample has about 94,000 clones; around 8% are singletons. Points on this clone: Its specificity is not known.

CDR3 size: 15 residues. V was trimmed by 0 bases and J by 5 bases, leaving 11 bases between them. Germline CDR1 is MNHNS and CDR2 is SASEGT. Regarding the study as a whole: Later analysis reportedly placed an Asian-associated ancestry cluster below the roughly 700-donor mean in N-insertions. According to the study, 180 or so TCR beta chains were cytomegalovirus-associated. CMV serostatus was the only recorded immune exposure for donors.

The gene calls are TRBV6-1 and TRBJ1-5, with a possible D match to TRBD1 (5 bases). The clonotype originates from a man aged 45 to 65 in good health and CMV-seronegative. Input material: PBMCs. The CDR3 is CASSEAGGSYQPQHF. CDR3 nucleotides: TGTGCCAGCAGTGAAGCCGGGGGGTCTTATCAGCCCCAGCATTTT.